Presented here are 24 T cell receptor beta chains from one specimen sequenced in a study of T cell responses to AZD1222 COVID-19 vaccine. Sequenced by immunoSEQ multiplex PCR; TCRdb stores in-frame clones only, minus some. In the table there are about 140,000 clones, 85% to 95% of which are singletons. The specimen was peripheral blood, collected after recovery from COVID-19. The receptors here all came from an adult who had recovered from COVID-19.

The V call is TRBV28, the J call TRBJ2-5; D is perhaps TRBD2 (5 bases). This CDR3 comprises 14 residues. Germline assignment: CDR1 MDHEN and CDR2 SYDVKM. The V end was cut by 2 bases, the J end by 7 bases, with 14 bases between. This chain's CDR3 is CASSLSVSGRTQYF. The DNA of the CDR3 is TGTGCCAGCAGTTTAAGCGTGTCGGGGAGGACCCAGTACTTC.

The CDR3 protein is CASSLYFTGGAFF. The CDR3 region has the DNA TGTGCCAGCAGTTTATATTTTACGGGGGGAGCTTTCTTT. The chain combines TRBV28 with TRBJ1-1, with TRBD1 as a possible D gene (5 bases). This CDR3 is 13 amino acids long. CDR1 MDHEN and CDR2 SYDVKM come from the germline V gene. V shed 1 base and J shed 10 bases, with 13 bases lying between them.

V gene TRBV29-1 combines with J gene TRBJ1-3; weak D call: TRBD1 (6 bases). V lost 3 bases, J lost 0 bases, and 15 bases lay in between. Germline V lookup: CDR1 SQVTM, CDR2 ANQGSEA. This CDR3 is 16 amino acids long. The CDR3 DNA reads as TGCAGCGTTGAGGAACAGGGTCTTAACTCTGGAAACACCATATATTTT. Translation: CSVEEQGLNSGNTIYF.

The chain has TRBV24-1 and TRBJ2-1; D may be TRBD2 (6 bases). Trimming stripped 0 bases from V and 8 bases from J, with 16 bases between. The germline V gene has CDR1 KGHDR and CDR2 SFDVKD. There are 16 residues in the CDR3. CDR3 sequence (DNA): TGTGCCACCAGTGATTTGGAGGGTACGGGGGTCGATGAGCAGTTCTTC. Translation gives CATSDLEGTGVDEQFF.

V and J are TRBV10-3 and TRBJ2-1, with D maybe TRBD2 (5 bases). In germline, CDR1 is ENHRY, CDR2 SYGVKD. This CDR3 is built from 16 residues. Trimming left V 0 bases short and J 2 bases short, with 11 bases between. The CDR3 DNA is TGTGCCATCAGTGAGTCCCGGACTTCCGCCTACAATGAGCAGTTCTTC. Translating gives CAISESRTSAYNEQFF.

The chain couples TRBV11-3 to TRBJ2-3; D perhaps matches TRBD2 (5 bases). The CDR3 runs 16 residues. The V end was cut by 1 base, the J end by 0 bases, with 11 bases between. CDR1 is SGHNT and CDR2 is YENEEA in the germline V gene. Written as DNA, the CDR3 is TGTGCCAGCAGCTTAGGTTATCCTAGCAGCACAGATACGCAGTATTTT. Protein sequence: CASSLGYPSSTDTQYF.

The chain has TRBV19 and TRBJ1-5; 9 bases fit TRBD1. Per germline, CDR1 LNHDA and CDR2 SQIVND (reference sequence). CDR3 size: 16 residues. Unmatched junction bases numbered 9, after V lost 2 bases and J lost 7 bases. The CDR3 sequence: CASSIPYRGQAQPQHF. The CDR3 bases are TGTGCCAGTAGTATACCTTACAGGGGGCAGGCACAGCCCCAGCATTTT.

The V call is TRBV7-9, the J call TRBJ2-7; 7 nucleotides match TRBD1. The CDR3 is made up of 17 amino acids. Germline V gives CDR1 SEHNR, CDR2 FQNEAQ (reference sequence). V was clipped by 6 bases and J by 7 bases; unmatched bases: 21. The CDR3 protein is CASRPPGPGQSAGEQYF. Here the CDR3 DNA reads TGTGCCAGCAGACCCCCTGGACCGGGACAGAGCGCTGGTGAGCAGTACTTC. Supplemented by reference TRBV7-9 and TRBJ2-7, the full variable domain reads DTGVSQNPRHKITKRGQNVTFRCDPISEHNRLYWYRQTLGQGPEFLTYFQNEAQLEKSRLLSDRFSAERPKGSFSTLEIQRTEQGDSAMYLCASRPPGPGQSAGEQYFGPGTRLTVT.

The chain employs TRBV7-9 and TRBJ1-1; TRBD1 agrees at 10 bases. With 5 bases clipped from V and 1 base from J, the junction kept 10 bases outside the gene matches. Germline lookup yields CDR1 SEHNR and CDR2 FQNEAQ (reference sequence). This CDR3 comprises 17 residues. CDR3 sequence: CASSLGQGVRRNTEAFF. The CDR3 DNA sequence: TGTGCCAGCAGCCTCGGACAGGGGGTTAGGCGGAACACTGAAGCTTTCTTT.

This clone appeared a few times. The chain uses TRBV7-8 and TRBJ2-2; D remains unclear. This CDR3 spans 12 amino acids. Trimming removed 5 bases from V and 7 bases from J, with 8 bases in between. Germline values: CDR1 SGHVS, CDR2 FQNEAQ. The CDR3 protein is CASSPVRGELFF. DNA for the CDR3: TGTGCCAGCAGCCCGGTTCGCGGGGAGCTGTTTTTT.

The genes are TRBV21-1 and TRBJ1-5. TRBV21-1 is a listed pseudogene. This CDR3 has 17 amino acids. CDR3 coding DNA: TGTGCCAGCAGCGCCCGCGGGGTACAAACCAGCAATCAGCCCCAGCATTTT. Its protein is CASSARGVQTSNQPQHF.

This CDR3 is CASRPGLVDNEQFF. CDR3 nucleotides: TGTGCCAGCAGGCCGGGACTAGTGGACAATGAGCAGTTCTTC. J is TRBJ2-1 and V is TRBV2, with TRBD2 matching over 8 bases. In germline, CDR1 is SNHLY, CDR2 FYNNEI. V lost 6 bases, J lost 5 bases, and 6 bases stayed unmatched. This CDR3 comprises 14 residues.

This clone turned up a few times. J is TRBJ2-6 and V is TRBV24-1; 9 nucleotides align to TRBD1. Trimming cost V 8 bases and J 1 base; bases outside gene matches: 5. Looked up from germline, CDR1 is KGHDR and CDR2 is SFDVKD. The length of the CDR3 is 16 residues. CDR3 loop: CATMGTGISGANVLTF. Written as DNA, the CDR3 is TGTGCCACCATGGGGACAGGGATTTCTGGGGCCAACGTCCTGACTTTC.

This chain connects TRBV2 to TRBJ1-3, with 7 bases fitting TRBD1. V was clipped by 4 bases and J by 4 bases; unmatched bases: 7. This CDR3 region has 15 residues. The germline CDR1 and CDR2 sequences are SNHLY and FYNNEI. The CDR3 spells CASSGNRGSGNTIYF. Here the CDR3 DNA reads TGTGCCAGCAGTGGCAACAGGGGCTCAGGAAACACCATATATTTT. Together with reference TRBV2 and TRBJ1-3, the CDR3 gives the full variable domain: EPEVTQTPSHQVTQMGQEVILRCVPISNHLYFYWYRQILGQKVEFLVSFYNNEISEKSEIFDDQFSVERPDGSNFTLKIRSTKLEDSAMYFCASSGNRGSGNTIYFGEGSWLTVV.

The count of this clone is one. CDR3 loop: CASSSTGVIHEQYF. DNA for the CDR3: TGCGCCAGCAGCTCTACGGGAGTCATCCACGAGCAGTACTTC. The chain is built from TRBV5-1 and TRBJ2-7; the D gene is possibly TRBD2 (6 bases). The CDR3 is 14 residues long. The germline V gene has CDR1 SGHRS and CDR2 YFSETQ. Trimming removed 3 bases at V and 5 bases at J, with 15 bases between.

The rearrangement links TRBV28 to TRBJ1-1; D is ambiguous. Per germline, CDR1 MDHEN and CDR2 SYDVKM. CDR3 length: 13 amino acids. V was clipped by 2 bases and J by 2 bases, with 6 bases between them. The CDR3 loop is CASSLLGNTEAFF. The CDR3 coding sequence is TGTGCCAGCAGTTTACTGGGAAACACTGAAGCTTTCTTT. The full variable domain, completed using reference TRBV28 and TRBJ1-1, is DVKVTQSSRYLVKRTGEKVFLECVQDMDHENMFWYRQDPGLGLRLIYFSYDVKMKEKGDIPEGYSVSREKKERFSLILESASTNQTSMYLCASSLLGNTEAFFGQGTRLTVV.

The chain is built from TRBV9 and TRBJ1-5; D unclear. The CDR3 extends over 13 amino acids. Trimming left V 10 bases short and J 6 bases short, with 17 bases between. The germline CDR1 and CDR2 sequences are SGDLS and YYNGEE. The CDR3 sequence is CAGPMDSGQPQHF. CDR3 sequence (DNA): TGTGCCGGTCCGATGGACTCGGGTCAGCCCCAGCATTTT. The complete variable domain, with remaining parts taken from reference TRBV9 and TRBJ1-5, reads DSGVTQTPKHLITATGQRVTLRCSPRSGDLSVYWYQQSLDQGLQFLIQYYNGEERAKGNILERFSAQQFPDLHSELNLSSLELGDSALYFCAGPMDSGQPQHFGDGTRLSIL.

This clone was seen only a few times. The chain employs TRBV6-1 and TRBJ2-3; D remains ambiguous. The germline CDR1 and CDR2 sequences are MNHNS and SASEGT. This CDR3 is built from 15 residues. V lost 0 bases to trimming and J lost 2 bases, with 9 bases between them. CDR3 protein: CASSEAKEPTDTQYF. The CDR3 DNA reads as TGTGCCAGCAGTGAAGCGAAGGAACCCACAGATACGCAGTATTTT.

This chain joins TRBV4-1 and TRBJ2-7; a possible D gene is TRBD1 (5 bases). The CDR3 consists of 13 residues. Trimming pared 2 bases from V and 5 bases from J, leaving 10 bases between. Germline V gene data show CDR1 as MGHRA and CDR2 as YSYEKL. The CDR3 region is CASSQRQFDEQYF. CDR3 DNA sequence: TGCGCCAGCAGCCAAAGACAGTTCGACGAGCAGTACTTC.

This chain links TRBV19 with TRBJ2-7; 12 bases agree with TRBD2. Losses at the gene ends were 5 bases for V and 1 base for J; bases not matched to a gene: 3. The CDR3 covers 15 residues. The germline gives CDR1 LNHDA, CDR2 SQIVND (reference sequence). CDR3 sequence reads: CASSLGTSGSYEQYF. The CDR3 nucleotides are TGTGCCAGTAGTCTAGGGACTAGCGGGTCCTACGAGCAGTACTTC.

J is TRBJ1-2 and V is TRBV28, with 10 nucleotides matching TRBD1. This CDR3 region has 18 residues. V shed 5 bases, J shed 1 base, and the junction held 13 bases outside the gene matches. Germline V gene data show CDR1 as MDHEN and CDR2 as SYDVKM. CDR3 sequence (DNA): TGTGCCAGCAGTCTTTACGGGACAGGGGACGAACTTAACTATGGCTACACCTTC. Translating it yields CASSLYGTGDELNYGYTF.

The chain combines TRBV30 with TRBJ2-1; D unclear. This CDR3 contains 13 residues. V was cut by 4 bases and J by 5 bases, with 12 bases left in between. Germline V gene sequence: CDR1 GTSNPN, CDR2 SVGIG (reference sequence). The CDR3 sequence is CAWTNGRNNEQFF. CDR3 DNA sequence: TGTGCCTGGACTAACGGACGAAACAATGAGCAGTTCTTC.

The CDR3 DNA follows: TGTGCCAGTAGTACGCGGGCAAACACTGAAGCTTTCTTT. It yields the protein CASSTRANTEAFF. The chain joins TRBV19 to TRBJ1-1; no reliable D call. Germline V gene data show CDR1 as LNHDA and CDR2 as SQIVND (reference sequence). Deletions cut 4 bases from V and 2 bases from J, with 8 bases between. This CDR3 comprises 13 residues.

V is TRBV7-9 and J is TRBJ2-5; 9 nucleotides align to TRBD1. The CDR3 length is 14 residues. Germline trimming cut 1 base from V and 4 bases from J; bases unmatched to any gene: 1. Germline CDR1 reads SEHNR; CDR2 reads FQNEAQ (reference sequence). CDR3 nucleotide sequence: TGTGCCAGCAGCTTAGAGACAGGGGGAGAGACCCAGTACTTC. It specifies CASSLETGGETQYF.